Detailed here is one T cell receptor beta chain. This specimen comes from a study of blood T cell repertoires in COVID-19. Whole-study context: Sources were T cells, B-cell-depleted T cells, or PBMCs; the material itself was cDNA or gDNA.

V dropped 2 bases and J dropped 2; count of bases not matched to a gene: 12. The germline V gene has CDR1 KGHSH and CDR2 LQKENI. CDR3 size: 17 residues. Study processing details: For nucleated cells, counts were estimated from reference gene primer amplification. TCRdb's table, derived via immunoSEQ multiplex PCR, lists solely in-frame clones and lacks some. D and trimming come from the DNA, and the V and J calls and clone size come from that table. The top ten hold 6% to 7% of the sample, which has about 110,000 clones, approximately 87% seen once. The sample consisted of peripheral blood. The sequence was obtained from a woman in her fifties or sixties with acute or convalescent COVID-19. The chain carries TRBV18 and TRBJ2-7, with 7 bases matching TRBD2. CDR3 coding DNA: TGTGCCAGCTCACCAAGGGCGGGGGACCCCGGGACCTACGAGCAGTACTTC. It codes for CASSPRAGDPGTYEQYF.